A single sample gave rise to the 19 T cell receptor beta chains below, sequenced in a study of cytomegalovirus exposure and HLA in healthy donors. In the PCR, 60 Vbeta and 13 Jbeta primers were used. Produced via immunoSEQ multiplex PCR; TCRdb's table is partial and in-frame only. The profile covers more than 110,000 clones, with 65% to 80% appearing a single time and 8.8% taken by the ten largest. The sequencing input was PBMCs. All receptors come from a woman aged 50 to 60 in good health and CMV-seropositive.

This rearrangement joins TRBV28 to TRBJ1-4; perhaps TRBD1 as D (6 bases). CDR1 and CDR2 from the germline V gene are MDHEN and SYDVKM. V shed 6 bases and J shed 0 bases, with 11 bases lying between them. The CDR3 contains 15 residues. The CDR3 DNA sequence: TGTGCCAGCAGATCGGACAGCTCAACTAATGAAAAACTGTTTTTT. This encodes CASRSDSSTNEKLFF.

CDR3 sequence reads: CASSKGTGEAFF. The CDR3 bases are TGTGCCAGCAGTAAGGGGACAGGGGAGGCTTTCTTT. V gene TRBV6-4 combines with J gene TRBJ1-1; 10 bases map to TRBD1. This CDR3 spans 12 amino acids. V was pared by 5 bases and J by 11 bases, with 5 bases of the junction left unmatched. The germline V gene encodes CDR1 MRHNA and CDR2 SNTAGT.

This sequence joins TRBV7-8 and TRBJ1-2; tentatively, D is TRBD1 (6 bases). Trimming stripped 4 bases from V and 2 bases from J, with 20 bases between. This CDR3 spans 17 amino acids. The germline gives CDR1 SGHVS, CDR2 FQNEAQ. The CDR3 protein is CASSWRGGAEGNYGYTF. CDR3 coding DNA: TGTGCCAGCAGCTGGCGGGGGGGGGCGGAGGGGAACTATGGCTACACCTTC.

This chain links TRBV6-5 with TRBJ1-6; TRBD1 might be the D (6 bases). The germline V gene has CDR1 MNHEY and CDR2 SVGAGI. CDR3 length: 13 amino acids. V lost 1 base and J lost 11, with 9 bases in between. The CDR3 loop is CASSYYGGPPLHF. In nucleotides, the CDR3 is TGTGCCAGCAGTTACTACGGGGGGCCACCCCTCCACTTT.

A remark on this clone: This CDR3 is also generated by other DNA sequences in the sample. The chain joins TRBV15 to TRBJ2-7; the match to TRBD1 covers 7 bases. The germline V gene has CDR1 LNHNV and CDR2 YYDKDF (reference sequence). J was trimmed by 4 bases and V by 0 bases; bases with no gene match: 3. CDR3 length: 14 residues. CDR3 sequence: CATSRDAGGYEQYF. The CDR3 coding sequence is TGTGCCACCAGCAGAGATGCAGGGGGATACGAGCAGTACTTC.

The chain has TRBV30 and TRBJ2-1; 9 nucleotides line up with TRBD1. The CDR3 spans 14 residues. J was trimmed by 5 bases and V by 7 bases; bases with no gene match: 9. Germline V gene data show CDR1 as GTSNPN and CDR2 as SVGIG (reference sequence). CDR3 DNA: TGTGCCTCCCGGGACAGGGTTCGAAACAATGAGCAGTTCTTC. As protein: CASRDRVRNNEQFF.

This rearrangement joins TRBV11-2 to TRBJ2-2; TRBD2 aligns across 11 bases. J lost 0 bases, V lost 5 bases, and 8 bases had no gene match. The CDR3 length is 18 residues. In germline, CDR1 is SGHAT, CDR2 FQNNGV. The CDR3 bases are TGTGCCAGCAGCAAGGGACTAGCGGTTCACGCGAACACCGGGGAGCTGTTTTTT. Amino acid sequence: CASSKGLAVHANTGELFF. Filled out from reference TRBV11-2 and TRBJ2-2, the complete variable domain reads EAGVAQSPRYKIIEKRQSVAFWCNPISGHATLYWYQQILGQGPKLLIQFQNNGVVDDSQLPKDRFSAERLKGVDSTLKIQPAKLEDSAVYLCASSKGLAVHANTGELFFGEGSRLTVL.

CDR3 bases: TGTGCCAGCAGTCCGCCGGGACAGCGGATCTCCTACGAGCAGTACTTC. Amino acids: CASSPPGQRISYEQYF. The chain has TRBV28 and TRBJ2-7; 7 nucleotides align to TRBD1. Trimming removed 5 bases from V and 0 bases from J; junction bases left unmatched: 10. CDR1 and CDR2 (germline): MDHEN, SYDVKM. The CDR3 is 16 amino acids. The whole variable domain, remainder taken from reference TRBV28 and TRBJ2-7, is DVKVTQSSRYLVKRTGEKVFLECVQDMDHENMFWYRQDPGLGLRLIYFSYDVKMKEKGDIPEGYSVSREKKERFSLILESASTNQTSMYLCASSPPGQRISYEQYFGPGTRLTVT.

The chain uses TRBV11-2 and TRBJ2-2; 7 bases agree with TRBD2. V dropped 6 bases and J dropped 6; count of bases not matched to a gene: 10. From germline, CDR1 is SGHAT and CDR2 FQNNGV. This CDR3 is built from 15 residues. The CDR3 coding sequence is TGTGCCAGCAGATCACTCGCGGGGGAGGCCGGGGAGCTGTTTTTT. Its translation is CASRSLAGEAGELFF.

The chain is built from TRBV15 and TRBJ2-5; D unresolved. The V gene lost 0 bases and the J gene lost 1 base, with 6 bases spanning the gap. This CDR3 region has 14 residues. Germline V gene data show CDR1 as LNHNV and CDR2 as YYDKDF (reference sequence). DNA of the CDR3: TGTGCCACCAGCAGAGACGCTACCCAAGAGACCCAGTACTTC. Translating gives CATSRDATQETQYF.

The CDR3 nucleotides are TGTGCCTGGAGTGGGGCGCCTGGTGAAGCTTTCTTT. It is translated as CAWSGAPGEAFF. The chain couples TRBV30 to TRBJ1-1; no clear D gene. Germline values: CDR1 GTSNPN, CDR2 SVGIG (reference sequence). There are 12 residues in the CDR3. V was trimmed by 1 base and J by 7 bases, leaving 10 bases between them. The whole variable domain, filled in from reference TRBV30 and TRBJ1-1, reads SQTIHQWPATLVQPVGSPLSLECTVEGTSNPNLYWYRQAAGRGLQLLFYSVGIGQISSEVPQNLSASRPQDRQFILSSKKLLLSDSGFYLCAWSGAPGEAFFGQGTRLTVV.

The chain carries TRBV27 and TRBJ1-1; D is ambiguous. With 7 bases removed from V and 3 bases from J, the gap between germline ends came to 18 bases. The CDR3 has 15 residues. Per germline, CDR1 MNHEY and CDR2 SMNVEV (reference sequence). CDR3 amino acids: CASTTGVGLDTEAFF. The CDR3 DNA is TGTGCCAGCACCACCGGGGTGGGGTTAGACACTGAAGCTTTCTTT.

The CDR3 region has the DNA TGTGCCAGCAGGGGCAGCACAGATACGCAGTATTTT. It translates to CASRGSTDTQYF. The chain has TRBV28 and TRBJ2-3; no clear D. The V end was cut by 6 bases, the J end by 0 bases, with 4 bases between. Germline CDR1 and CDR2: MDHEN and SYDVKM. This CDR3 spans 12 amino acids.

The gene calls are TRBV21-1 and TRBJ1-4. TRBV21-1 is recorded as a pseudogene. The CDR3 covers 15 residues. CDR3 amino acids: CASSGGGGTNEKLFF. CDR3 sequence (DNA): TGTGCCAGCAGCGGGGGGGGAGGGACTAATGAAAAACTGTTTTTT.

The chain carries TRBV7-2 and TRBJ2-3, with 11 nucleotides matching TRBD1. The V gene's germline CDR1 is SGHTA and CDR2 FQGNSA. The J segment lost 4 bases and the V segment lost 2 bases, leaving 2 bases of the junction unmatched. The CDR3 consists of 15 residues. CDR3 region: CASSLLGQGADTQYF. The CDR3, as DNA: TGTGCCAGCAGCTTACTGGGACAGGGGGCAGATACGCAGTATTTT.

This clone was recorded only once. The chain links TRBV7-2 to TRBJ1-6; no definite D call. Trimming removed 4 bases from V and 10 bases from J, with 14 bases in between. Germline values: CDR1 SGHTA, CDR2 FQGNSA. This CDR3 is 14 amino acids long. DNA of the CDR3: TGTGCCAGCAGCTCCTCAGATTCGGGATCACCCCTCCACTTT. Residues: CASSSSDSGSPLHF.

The V gene is TRBV6-5, the J gene TRBJ1-1; D not certain. Germline values: CDR1 MNHEY, CDR2 SVGAGI. The CDR3 consists of 13 residues. V was clipped by 2 bases and J by 3 bases, with 7 bases between them. In DNA, the CDR3 is TGTGCCAGCAGTTACCAGCGAGACACTGAAGCTTTCTTT. Protein product: CASSYQRDTEAFF.

The chain is built from TRBV10-3 and TRBJ2-1; D call uncertain. The CDR3 runs 18 residues. The V end was cut by 0 bases, the J end by 4 bases, with 19 bases between. CDR1 and CDR2 from the germline V gene are ENHRY and SYGVKD. The CDR3 region is CAISESMTSLGPYNEQFF. The CDR3 DNA reads as TGTGCCATCAGTGAGTCGATGACATCCTTAGGTCCATACAATGAGCAGTTCTTC.

This chain joins TRBV6-6 and TRBJ1-6, with D possibly matching TRBD1 (5 bases). The CDR3 spans 15 residues. V shed 0 bases and J shed 14 bases, with 17 bases lying between them. Germline V gene sequence: CDR1 MNHNY, CDR2 SVGAGI (reference sequence). CDR3: CASSYSSGDLLSLHF. The CDR3 coding sequence is TGTGCCAGCAGTTACTCGTCGGGGGACCTTTTATCCCTCCACTTT.